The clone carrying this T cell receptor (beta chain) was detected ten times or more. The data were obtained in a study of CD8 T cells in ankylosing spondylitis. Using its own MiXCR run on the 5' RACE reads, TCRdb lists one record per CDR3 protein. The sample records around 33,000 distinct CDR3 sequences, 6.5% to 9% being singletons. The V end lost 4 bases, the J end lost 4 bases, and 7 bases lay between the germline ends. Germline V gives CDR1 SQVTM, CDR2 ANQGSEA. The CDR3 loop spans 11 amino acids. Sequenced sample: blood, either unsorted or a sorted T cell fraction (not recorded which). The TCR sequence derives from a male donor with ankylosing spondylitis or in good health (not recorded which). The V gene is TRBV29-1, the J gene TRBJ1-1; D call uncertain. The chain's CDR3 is CSVGRPTEAFF. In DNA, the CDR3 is TGCAGCGTTGGTAGACCCACTGAAGCTTTCTTT.